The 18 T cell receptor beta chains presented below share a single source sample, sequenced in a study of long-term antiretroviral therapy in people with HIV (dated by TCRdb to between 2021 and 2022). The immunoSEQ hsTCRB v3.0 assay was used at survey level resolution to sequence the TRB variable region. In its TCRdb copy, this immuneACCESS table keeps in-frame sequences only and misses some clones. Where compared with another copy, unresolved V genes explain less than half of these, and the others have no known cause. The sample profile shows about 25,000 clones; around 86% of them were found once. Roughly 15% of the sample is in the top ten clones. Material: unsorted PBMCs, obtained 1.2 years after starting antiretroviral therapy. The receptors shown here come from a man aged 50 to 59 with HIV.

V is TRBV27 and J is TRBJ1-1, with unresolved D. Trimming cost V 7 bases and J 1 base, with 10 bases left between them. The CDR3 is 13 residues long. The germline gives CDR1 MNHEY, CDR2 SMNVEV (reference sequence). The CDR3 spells CASTPYENTEAFF. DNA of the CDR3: TGTGCCAGCACCCCCTACGAGAACACTGAAGCTTTCTTT.

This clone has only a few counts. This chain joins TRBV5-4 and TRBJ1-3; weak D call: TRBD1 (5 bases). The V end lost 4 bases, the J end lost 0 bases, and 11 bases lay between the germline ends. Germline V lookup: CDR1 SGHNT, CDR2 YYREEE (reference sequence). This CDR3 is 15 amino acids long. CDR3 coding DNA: TGTGCCAGCAGCAAGGGACGGAGCTCTGGAAACACCATATATTTT. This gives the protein CASSKGRSSGNTIYF. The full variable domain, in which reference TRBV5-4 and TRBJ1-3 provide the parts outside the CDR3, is ETGVTQSPTHLIKTRGQQVTLRCSSQSGHNTVSWYQQALGQGPQFIFQYYREEENGRGNFPPRFSGLQFPNYSSELNVNALELDDSALYLCASSKGRSSGNTIYFGEGSWLTVV.

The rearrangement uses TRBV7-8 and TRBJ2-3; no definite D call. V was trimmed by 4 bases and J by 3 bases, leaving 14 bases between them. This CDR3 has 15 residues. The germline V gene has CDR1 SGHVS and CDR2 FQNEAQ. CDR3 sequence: CASSSRVPRTDTQYF. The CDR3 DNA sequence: TGTGCCAGCAGCTCCCGGGTACCTCGAACAGATACGCAGTATTTT.

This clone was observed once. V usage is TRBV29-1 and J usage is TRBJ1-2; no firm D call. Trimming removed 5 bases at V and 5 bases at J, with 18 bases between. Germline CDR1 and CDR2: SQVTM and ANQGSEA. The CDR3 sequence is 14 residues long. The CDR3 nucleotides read TGCAGCGTTTCAGTAGGATACAGCCCTTATGGCTACACCTTC. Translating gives CSVSVGYSPYGYTF. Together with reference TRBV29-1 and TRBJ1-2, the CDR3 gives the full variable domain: SAVISQKPSRDICQRGTSLTIQCQVDSQVTMMFWYRQQPGQSLTLIATANQGSEATYESGFVIDKFPISRPNLTFSTLTVSNMSPEDSSIYLCSVSVGYSPYGYTFGSGTRLTVV.

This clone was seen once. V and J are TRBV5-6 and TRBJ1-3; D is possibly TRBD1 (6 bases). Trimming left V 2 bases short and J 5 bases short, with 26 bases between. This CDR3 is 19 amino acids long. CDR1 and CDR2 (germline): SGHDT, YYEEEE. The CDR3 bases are TGTGCCAGCAGCTTACAGGGACTTTCGGGGATAAACTATCGAAACACCATATATTTT. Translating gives CASSLQGLSGINYRNTIYF.

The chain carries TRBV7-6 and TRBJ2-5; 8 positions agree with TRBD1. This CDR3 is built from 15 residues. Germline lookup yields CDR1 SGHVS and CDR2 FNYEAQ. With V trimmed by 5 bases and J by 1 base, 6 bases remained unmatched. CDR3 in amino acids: CASSRNRGSQETQYF. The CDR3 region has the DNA TGTGCCAGCAGCCGAAACAGGGGGTCCCAAGAGACCCAGTACTTC.

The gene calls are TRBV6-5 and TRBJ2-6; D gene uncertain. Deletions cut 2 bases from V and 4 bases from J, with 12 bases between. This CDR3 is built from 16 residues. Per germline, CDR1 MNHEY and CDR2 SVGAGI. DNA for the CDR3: TGTGCCAGCAGTTACCAGCCTGGGTACGGGGCCAACGTCCTGACTTTC. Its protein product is CASSYQPGYGANVLTF.

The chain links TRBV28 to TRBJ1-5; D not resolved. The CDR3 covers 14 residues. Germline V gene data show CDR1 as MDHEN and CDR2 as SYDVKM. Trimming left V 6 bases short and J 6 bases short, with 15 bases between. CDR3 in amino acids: CASRGVREVQPQHF. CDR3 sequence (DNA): TGTGCCAGCAGAGGCGTCCGGGAGGTTCAGCCCCAGCATTTT.

For the CDR3, the DNA is TGTGCCAGCAGCCGTCGAGGGGGTGCAGGGAACACTGAAGCTTTCTTT. Translated, it gives CASSRRGGAGNTEAFF. This rearrangement joins TRBV11-2 to TRBJ1-1; D perhaps matches TRBD1 (6 bases). CDR1 is SGHAT and CDR2 is FQNNGV in the germline V gene. Trimming took off 5 bases at V and 1 base at J, with 17 bases between the two ends. The CDR3 totals 16 residues.

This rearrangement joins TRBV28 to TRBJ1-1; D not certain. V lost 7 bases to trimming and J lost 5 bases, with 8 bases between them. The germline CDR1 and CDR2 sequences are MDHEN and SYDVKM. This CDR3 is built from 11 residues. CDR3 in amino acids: CASIYFTEAFF. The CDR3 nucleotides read TGTGCCAGCATCTATTTTACTGAAGCTTTCTTT.

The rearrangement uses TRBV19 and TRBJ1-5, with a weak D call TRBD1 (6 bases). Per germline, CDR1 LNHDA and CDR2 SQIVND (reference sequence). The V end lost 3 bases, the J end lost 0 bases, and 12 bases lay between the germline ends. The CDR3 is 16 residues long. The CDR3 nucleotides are TGTGCCAGTAGTATTCGCGGACAGTATAGCAATCAGCCCCAGCATTTT. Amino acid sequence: CASSIRGQYSNQPQHF.

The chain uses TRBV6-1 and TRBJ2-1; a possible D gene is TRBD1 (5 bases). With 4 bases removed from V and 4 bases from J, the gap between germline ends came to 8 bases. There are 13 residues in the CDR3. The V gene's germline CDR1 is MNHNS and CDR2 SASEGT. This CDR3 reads CASSGQLYNEQFF. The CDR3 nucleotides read TGTGCCAGCAGTGGACAGCTGTACAATGAGCAGTTCTTC.

This CDR3 reads CASGSSLNEKLFF. The CDR3 nucleotides read TGTGCCAGCGGGTCTTCACTCAATGAAAAACTGTTTTTT. The chain uses TRBV6-1 and TRBJ1-4, with D unclear. V was trimmed by 8 bases and J by 5 bases, leaving 12 bases between them. Germline V CDR1 and CDR2: MNHNS, SASEGT. There are 13 residues in the CDR3.

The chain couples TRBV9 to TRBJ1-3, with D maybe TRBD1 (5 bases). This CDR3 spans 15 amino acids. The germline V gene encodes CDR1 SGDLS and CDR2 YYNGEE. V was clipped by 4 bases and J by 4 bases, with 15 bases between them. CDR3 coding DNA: TGTGCCAGCAGCCCCTTCGGGGGAGCAGGAAACACCATATATTTT. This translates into CASSPFGGAGNTIYF. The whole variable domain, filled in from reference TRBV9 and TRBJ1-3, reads DSGVTQTPKHLITATGQRVTLRCSPRSGDLSVYWYQQSLDQGLQFLIQYYNGEERAKGNILERFSAQQFPDLHSELNLSSLELGDSALYFCASSPFGGAGNTIYFGEGSWLTVV.

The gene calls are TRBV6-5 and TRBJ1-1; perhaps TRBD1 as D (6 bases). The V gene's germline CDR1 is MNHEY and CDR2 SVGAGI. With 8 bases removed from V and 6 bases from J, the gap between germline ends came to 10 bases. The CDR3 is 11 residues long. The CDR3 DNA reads TGTGCCAGCCAGAGGGGGTCTGAAGCTTTCTTT. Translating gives CASQRGSEAFF.

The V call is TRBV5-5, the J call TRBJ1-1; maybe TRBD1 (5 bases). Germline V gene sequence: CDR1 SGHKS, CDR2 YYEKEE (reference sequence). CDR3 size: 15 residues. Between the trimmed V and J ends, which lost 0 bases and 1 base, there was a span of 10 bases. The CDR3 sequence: CASSLEGLGNTEAFF. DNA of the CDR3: TGTGCCAGCAGCTTGGAGGGGCTCGGGAACACTGAAGCTTTCTTT.

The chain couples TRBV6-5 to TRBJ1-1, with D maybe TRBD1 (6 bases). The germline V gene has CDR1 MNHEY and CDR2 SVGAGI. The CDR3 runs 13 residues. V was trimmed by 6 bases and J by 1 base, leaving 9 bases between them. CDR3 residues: CASSQGQNTEAFF. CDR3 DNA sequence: TGTGCCAGCAGCCAGGGACAGAACACTGAAGCTTTCTTT.

CDR3 region: CASSSTGVQETQYF. The CDR3 DNA reads TGTGCCAGCAGTAGCACGGGGGTCCAAGAGACCCAGTACTTC. The chain recombines TRBV27 with TRBJ2-5; a weak D match, TRBD2 (6 bases). V shed 5 bases and J shed 1 base, with 11 bases lying between them. Germline V gives CDR1 MNHEY, CDR2 SMNVEV (reference sequence). This CDR3 has 14 residues.